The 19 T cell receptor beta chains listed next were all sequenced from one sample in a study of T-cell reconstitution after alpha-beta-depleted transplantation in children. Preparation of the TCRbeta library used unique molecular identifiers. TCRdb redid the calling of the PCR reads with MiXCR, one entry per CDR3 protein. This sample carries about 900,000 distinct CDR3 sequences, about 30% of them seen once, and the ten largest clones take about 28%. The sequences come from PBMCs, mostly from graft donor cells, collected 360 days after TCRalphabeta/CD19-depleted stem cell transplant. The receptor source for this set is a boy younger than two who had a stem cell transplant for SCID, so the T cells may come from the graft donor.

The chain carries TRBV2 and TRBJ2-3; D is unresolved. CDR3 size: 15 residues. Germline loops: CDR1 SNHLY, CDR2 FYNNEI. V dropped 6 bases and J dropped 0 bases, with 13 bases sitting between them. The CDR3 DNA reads TGTGCCAGCAGCCTGTCATTTGCTAGCACAGATACGCAGTATTTT. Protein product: CASSLSFASTDTQYF. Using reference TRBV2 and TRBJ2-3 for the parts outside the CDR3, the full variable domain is EPEVTQTPSHQVTQMGQEVILRCVPISNHLYFYWYRQILGQKVEFLVSFYNNEISEKSEIFDDQFSVERPDGSNFTLKIRSTKLEDSAMYFCASSLSFASTDTQYFGPGTRLTVL.

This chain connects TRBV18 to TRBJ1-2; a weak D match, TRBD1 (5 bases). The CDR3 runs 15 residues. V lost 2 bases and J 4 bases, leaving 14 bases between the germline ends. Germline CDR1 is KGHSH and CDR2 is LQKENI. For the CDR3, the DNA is TGTGCCAGCTCACCAGGGCAGGGTGGGGCCTATGGCTACACCTTC. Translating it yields CASSPGQGGAYGYTF.

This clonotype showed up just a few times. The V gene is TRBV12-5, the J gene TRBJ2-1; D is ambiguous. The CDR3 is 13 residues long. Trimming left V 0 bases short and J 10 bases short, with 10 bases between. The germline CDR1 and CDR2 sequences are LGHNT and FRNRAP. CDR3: CASGLVRQPEQFF. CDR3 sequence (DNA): TGTGCTAGTGGTTTGGTACGCCAGCCCGAGCAGTTCTTC. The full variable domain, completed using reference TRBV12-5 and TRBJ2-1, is DARVTQTPRHKVTEMGQEVTMRCQPILGHNTVFWYRQTMMQGLELLAYFRNRAPLDDSGMPKDRFSAEMPDATLATLKIQPSEPRDSAVYFCASGLVRQPEQFFGPGTRLTVL.

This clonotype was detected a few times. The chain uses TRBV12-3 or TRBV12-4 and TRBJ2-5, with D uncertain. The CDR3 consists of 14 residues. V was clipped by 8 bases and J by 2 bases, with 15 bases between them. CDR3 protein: CASAAADGQETQYF. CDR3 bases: TGTGCCAGCGCCGCCGCGGACGGTCAAGAGACCCAGTACTTC.

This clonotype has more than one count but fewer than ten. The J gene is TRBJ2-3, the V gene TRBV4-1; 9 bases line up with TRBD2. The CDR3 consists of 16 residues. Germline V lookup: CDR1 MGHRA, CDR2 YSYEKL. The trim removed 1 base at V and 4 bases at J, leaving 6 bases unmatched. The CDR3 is CASSQVRRGGADTQYF. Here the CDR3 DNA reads TGCGCCAGCAGCCAAGTTCGGCGGGGGGGCGCAGATACGCAGTATTTT.

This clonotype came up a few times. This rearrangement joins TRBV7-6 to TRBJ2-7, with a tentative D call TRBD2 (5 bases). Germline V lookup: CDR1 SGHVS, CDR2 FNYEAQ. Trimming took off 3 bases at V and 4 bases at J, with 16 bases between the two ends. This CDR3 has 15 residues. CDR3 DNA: TGTGCCAGCAGCTTGGAGGCAGATTTGCTTTACGAGCAGTACTTC. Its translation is CASSLEADLLYEQYF.

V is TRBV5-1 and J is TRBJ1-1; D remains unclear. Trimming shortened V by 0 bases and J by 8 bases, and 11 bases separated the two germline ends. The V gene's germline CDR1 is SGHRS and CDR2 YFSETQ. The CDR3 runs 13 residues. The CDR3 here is CASSLVKGGEAFF. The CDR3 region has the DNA TGCGCCAGCAGCTTGGTCAAGGGAGGCGAAGCTTTCTTT.

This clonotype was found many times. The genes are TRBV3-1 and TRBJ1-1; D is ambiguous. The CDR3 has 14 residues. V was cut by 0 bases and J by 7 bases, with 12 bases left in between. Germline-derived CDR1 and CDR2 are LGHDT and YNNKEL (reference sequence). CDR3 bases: TGTGCCAGCAGCCAAGAACACCCGGCCCTTGAAGCTTTCTTT. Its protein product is CASSQEHPALEAFF.

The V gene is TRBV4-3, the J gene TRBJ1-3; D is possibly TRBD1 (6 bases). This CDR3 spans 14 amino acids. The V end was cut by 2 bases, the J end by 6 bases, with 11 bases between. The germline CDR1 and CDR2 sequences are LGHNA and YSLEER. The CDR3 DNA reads TGCGCCAGCAGCCAATCAGGGGAGGAAAACACCATATATTTT. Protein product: CASSQSGEENTIYF.

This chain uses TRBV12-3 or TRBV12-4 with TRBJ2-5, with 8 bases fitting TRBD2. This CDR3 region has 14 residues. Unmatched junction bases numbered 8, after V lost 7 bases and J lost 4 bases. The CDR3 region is CASTTRGGGETQYF. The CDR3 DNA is TGTGCCAGCACTACACGGGGGGGCGGAGAGACCCAGTACTTC.

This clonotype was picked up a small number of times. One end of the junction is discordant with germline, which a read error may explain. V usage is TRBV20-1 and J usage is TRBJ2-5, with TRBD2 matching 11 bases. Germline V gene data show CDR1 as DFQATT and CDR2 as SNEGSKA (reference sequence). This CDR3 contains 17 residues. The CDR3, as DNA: TGCTGTGCTAGAGATTTCCAACGACTAGCGGGGACGGGGACCCAGTACTTC. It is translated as CCARDFQRLAGTGTQYF.

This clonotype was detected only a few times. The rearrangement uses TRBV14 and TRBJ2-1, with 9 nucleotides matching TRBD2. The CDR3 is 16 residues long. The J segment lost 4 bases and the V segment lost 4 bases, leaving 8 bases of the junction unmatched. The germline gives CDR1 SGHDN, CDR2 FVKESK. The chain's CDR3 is CASSRPGTSRYNEQFF. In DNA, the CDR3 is TGTGCCAGCAGCCGACCCGGGACTAGCCGGTACAATGAGCAGTTCTTC.

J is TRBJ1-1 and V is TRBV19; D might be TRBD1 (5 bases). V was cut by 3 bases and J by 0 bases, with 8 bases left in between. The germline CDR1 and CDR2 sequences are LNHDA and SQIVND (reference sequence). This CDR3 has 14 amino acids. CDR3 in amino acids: CASSMGRLNTEAFF. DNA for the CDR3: TGTGCCAGTAGTATGGGGCGCTTGAACACTGAAGCTTTCTTT.

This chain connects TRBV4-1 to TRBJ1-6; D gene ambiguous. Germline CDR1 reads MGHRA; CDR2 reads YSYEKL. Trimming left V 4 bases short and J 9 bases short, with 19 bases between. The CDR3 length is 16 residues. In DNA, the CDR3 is TGCGCCAGCAGCCCCCAGGTCTCGGTGATGGGTTCACCCCTCCACTTT. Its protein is CASSPQVSVMGSPLHF.

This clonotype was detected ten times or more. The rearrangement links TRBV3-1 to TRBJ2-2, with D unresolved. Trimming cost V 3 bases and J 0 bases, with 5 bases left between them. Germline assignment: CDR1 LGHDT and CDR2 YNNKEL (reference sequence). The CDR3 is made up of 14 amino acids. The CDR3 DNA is TGTGCCAGCAGCCAGGAGACGAACACCGGGGAGCTGTTTTTT. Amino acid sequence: CASSQETNTGELFF.

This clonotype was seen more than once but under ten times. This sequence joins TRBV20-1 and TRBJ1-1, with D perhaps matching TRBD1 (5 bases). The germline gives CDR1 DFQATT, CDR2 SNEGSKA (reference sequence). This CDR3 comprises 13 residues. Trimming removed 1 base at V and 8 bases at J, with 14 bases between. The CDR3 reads CSARAGRSREAFF. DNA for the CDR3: TGCAGTGCTAGAGCAGGGAGGAGTCGGGAAGCTTTCTTT.

The CDR3 DNA sequence: TGTGCCAGCAGTTACTCTGGGCGGGGCAACTACGAGCAGTACTTC. Translated, it gives CASSYSGRGNYEQYF. The chain employs TRBV6-5 and TRBJ2-7, with TRBD2 as a possible D gene (6 bases). Deletions cut 0 bases from V and 3 bases from J, with 12 bases between. There are 15 residues in the CDR3. Germline lookup yields CDR1 MNHEY and CDR2 SVGAGI.

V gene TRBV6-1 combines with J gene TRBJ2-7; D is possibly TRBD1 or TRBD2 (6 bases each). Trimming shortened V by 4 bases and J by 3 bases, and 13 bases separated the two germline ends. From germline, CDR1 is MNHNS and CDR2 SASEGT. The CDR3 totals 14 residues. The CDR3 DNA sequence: TGTGCCAGCAGTGTGGCGAGGGGGGACTACGAGCAGTACTTC. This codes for CASSVARGDYEQYF.

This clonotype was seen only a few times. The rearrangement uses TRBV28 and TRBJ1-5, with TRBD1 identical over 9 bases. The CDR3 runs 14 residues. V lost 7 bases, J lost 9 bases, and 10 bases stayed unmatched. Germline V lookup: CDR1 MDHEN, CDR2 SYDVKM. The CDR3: CASTRTGAFRPQHF. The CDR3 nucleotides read TGTGCCAGCACCCGGACAGGGGCTTTCAGGCCCCAGCATTTT.